There are a few counts of the clone carrying this T cell receptor (beta chain). Time point reported: sample taken at primary tumor resection. Whole RNA came from tumor, nontumor lung or frozen PBMC and was sequenced without being sorted. The CDR3 has 11 residues. V gave up 3 bases and J gave up 3 bases, with 2 bases separating them. The V gene's germline CDR1 is SEHNR and CDR2 FQNEAQ (reference sequence). In TCRdb, the 5' RACE reads were re-called with MiXCR into one record per CDR3 protein. This sample has 40,000 to 50,000 distinct CDR3 sequences, with less than 9% found just once. The sample is drawn from a study of spatial heterogeneity in lung cancer.

This clonotype was obtained from a female donor with early-stage non-small cell lung cancer. This chain joins TRBV7-9 and TRBJ1-2, with D unclear. The material was PBMCs, obtained at surgery. In DNA form, the CDR3 reads TGTGCCAGCAGCTTCGACTATGGCTACACCTTC. This sequence encodes CASSFDYGYTF.